The clone carrying this T cell receptor beta chain has only one observation. Antigen unknown. This CDR3 is 16 amino acids long. CDR1 and CDR2 (germline): SGHRS, YFSETQ. V shed 4 bases, J shed 4 bases, and the junction held 12 bases outside the gene matches. Primers: 60 Vbeta forward and 13 Jbeta reverse. The repertoire was sequenced with immunoSEQ multiplex PCR; TCRdb's copy has only in-frame clones and lacks some. The sample yields 99,000 or so clones, 70% to 80% seen once. This record belongs to a study of cytomegalovirus exposure and HLA in healthy donors. In the study overall: HLA-typed donors contributed some 77 million unique TCRs, which were held in an early data release.

Study-level points and caveats: The majority of CMV-associated TCR beta chains were reported as apparently HLA-restricted in a later analysis. Accurate prediction of HLA-A and HLA-B alleles (for most subjects) was reportedly achieved from TCR beta sequences. Per a prior analysis, the majority of TCR beta V segments were productive roughly 90% or roughly 30% of the time.

This chain connects TRBV5-1 to TRBJ2-5, with 8 bases aligning to TRBD2. Sequenced material: PBMCs. This clonotype was obtained from a man in his forties in good health and CMV-seronegative. Here the CDR3 DNA reads TGCGCCAGCAGCCCCAGGGGAGCGGGAGTCCCAGAGACCCAGTACTTC. It specifies CASSPRGAGVPETQYF.